This T cell receptor beta chain was captured by sequencing in a study of blood T cells in healthy people across ages (dated by TCRdb to the mid-2010s). About the full investigation: In model experiments, template switching captured about one uniquely barcoded TCR beta cDNA molecule for every two T cells. Age-related changes in TCR beta repertoire diversity were measured in the study by deep sequencing normalized with unique cDNA molecular identifiers. The donors were divided into four age groups: young (average roughly 17 years), middle-aged (about 41), aged (roughly 66) and long-lived (around 87). Using the same blood draw, the study looked at two additional independent replicas of 1 million unique cDNA reads for two donors, one aged 18 to 30 and the other aged 80 or older. Summary of the overall study and its limitations: Estimates of total diversity based on one million sequenced T cells were regarded as lower bounds and as underestimates. Compared with the aged group, the long-lived group had more naive CD4+ T cells, fewer expanded clones and increased TCR diversity, suggesting age selection. Since profiling was done on bulk unsorted PBMCs, naive and antigen-experienced compartments could not be conclusively compared. Because the CMV infection status of the donors was unknown, age-related changes in expanded clonotypes may potentially have been confounded. Observed TCR beta diversity per million T cells fell roughly linearly with age, and a significant reduction was already apparent by age roughly 40. Observed TCR beta diversity correlated strongly with the percentage of naive T cells measured by flow cytometry.

Concerning this clonotype: Its antigen has not been determined. No quality values exist for individual bases; no much larger clone is one base distant.

Systemically healthy Caucasian individuals from Russia, roughly 40 in total and aged roughly 6 to 95 years, were included as donors. Each donor gave ten milliliters of peripheral blood, collected into EDTA-treated Vacutainer tubes. Ficoll-Paque density-gradient centrifugation was used to isolate PBMCs, with at least 7 million obtained per sample. Total RNA was extracted from PBMCs with Trizol reagent, with at least 6 micrograms obtained per sample. For every donor, an aliquot of PBMCs went through flow cytometry to measure the percentages of naive CD45RAhigh/CD27high T cells. Libraries were prepared through 5' RACE. Sequencer: Illumina HiSeq 2500. A second PCR of roughly 6 to 11 cycles was run with a J-beta primer mix and a sample-barcoded 5' primer. A template-switch 5' adaptor carrying 12 random nucleotides introduced a unique molecular identifier onto each TCR beta cDNA molecule. At least 3 million CDR3-containing paired-end reads were obtained from each sample. All of the RNA was converted into first-strand cDNA using the Mint cDNA synthesis kit, with a TRBC-specific oligonucleotide serving as the primer. Following uracil-DNA glycosylase treatment, all cDNA underwent a first 18-cycle PCR with the universal primers M1SS and BC2_uni_R. The authors' analysis ran thus. For normalization, 1 million high-quality reads were randomly selected from each sample, with every read carrying a distinct molecular identifier. Reads with shared molecular identifiers were discarded instead of being binned into consensus sequences. MiTCR, run with a Q25 quality threshold and the strictest error-elimination algorithm, handled CDR3 identification, clonotype clustering and error correction. A nonparametric unseen species model with Euler transformation was used to estimate lower-bound total TCR beta diversity. The raw public data were reprocessed by TCRdb itself: fastp quality trimming at Q25, MiXCR clonotype calling, in-frame beta chains only. Rows are combined by CDR3 protein, so each entry shows the most common genes and DNA. The V and J calls shown here were made by TCRdb, not taken from the authors' results. The sample profile shows about 800,000 distinct CDR3 sequences; more than 20% of them were found once. The ten largest clones represent around 3.6% of the sample.

In addition, the sample was reused for a study of T cells of mothers and their children. Looking at the second paper: Nine systemically healthy Caucasian individuals, comprising three mothers and their six children, were included as donors. cDNA synthesis used all of the extracted RNA, with roughly 1.5 ug of RNA in each 15 ul reaction. In the second PCR, the M1S primer introduced both the sample barcodes and 2-4 random nucleotides. Over 9 million TCR beta CDR3 reads came from each mother, compared with around 3 million reads from each child. Thymic selection shapes the output of TCR recombination in a similar way in related and unrelated pairs, and inherited differences have a minor effect. Normalized repertoire overlap was always slightly but never significantly higher in related than unrelated mother-child pairs. No persistent microchimeric T cell clones were found, with a detection sensitivity of approximately 100 clones per million clonotypes. In the study, deep NGS was used to compare the TCR beta repertoires of mothers and children, and features distinguishing related mother-child pairs from unrelated individuals were sought. On average, the children were roughly 10 +/- 4 years old, while the mothers were around 40 +/- 4 years old. Libraries were sequenced on Illumina HiSeq 2000 with 100+100 nt paired-end reads after adapter ligation with NEBNext reagents. To prevent cross-contamination, the mother and child libraries were prepared one month apart and sequenced in separate runs. Between roughly 500,000 and 2,300,000 distinct TCR beta clonotypes were identified per donor. Naive TCR beta clonotypes were estimated from low-frequency clonotypes matched to each donor's FACS-determined naive share, without sorting.

Sequenced: blood. This TCR came from a boy aged 10-17 years in good health.

The CDR3 protein: CASNDMSLGPGANVLTF. The nucleotide sequence reads as follows: TGTGCCAGCAATGATATGTCGTTGGGGCCTGGGGCCAACGTCCTGACTTTC. Here the chain combines TRBV12-3 or TRBV12-4 and TRBJ2-6; a tentative D call is TRBD1 (5 bases match). V gives up 7 bases and J gives up 2 bases, and the segment between their germline ends measures 18 bases. Its CDR3 holds 17 amino acids, cysteine through phenylalanine. Only the CDR3 region is kept as DNA, spanning 51 bases read in frame from base 1.